This is a list of T cell receptor beta chains from one sample in a study of naive and memory T cell subsets. In TCRdb, the UMI-ligation and nested PCR reads were re-called with MiXCR into one record per CDR3 protein. The sample consists of over 25,000 distinct CDR3 sequences, around 10% of them appearing once. Sequenced material: effector memory CD4+ T cells from blood. These receptors were taken from a human donor in good health. The CDR3 runs from the conserved cysteine through the conserved F or W. D genes are given only for firm matches. The size of a clone is reported for some rows only, either as once, few or many, or as a class for expanded clones.

d_gene	v_gene	j_gene	abundance	CDR3nt	CDR3aa
-	TRBV7-9	TRBJ2-5	many	TGTGCCAGCAGCTTAGCAGGGAGCCAAGAGACCCAGTACTTC	CASSLAGSQETQYF
-	TRBV18	TRBJ2-3	many	TGTGCCAGCTCACCGGGAATGGTCGATACGCAGTATTTT	CASSPGMVDTQYF
TRBD2	TRBV4-2	TRBJ2-1	few	TGTGCCAGCAGCCAATCCGAGCGGGAGGGCTCTCGACAGTTCTTC	CASSQSEREGSRQFF
-	TRBV18	TRBJ1-2	few	TGTGCCAGCTCACCATCCACGAATAGGGGTTCAGGTCACACCTTC	CASSPSTNRGSGHTF
TRBD1	TRBV20-1	TRBJ1-2	many	TGCAGTGCTATCCAATCGGACAGGGGATTCGGTGGCTACACCTTC	CSAIQSDRGFGGYTF
-	TRBV29-1	TRBJ1-5	many	TGCAGCGTTGGGGAAGGCAGCAATCAGCCCCAGCATTTT	CSVGEGSNQPQHF
TRBD1	TRBV29-1	TRBJ1-1	medium-sized	TGCAGCGTTGGGGATAGGGGGACAGGTAACACTGAAGCTTTCTTT	CSVGDRGTGNTEAFF
-	TRBV7-2	TRBJ2-3	many	TGTGCCAGCAGCTTAGCTTTGGGCCCAGATACGCAGTATTTT	CASSLALGPDTQYF
-	TRBV7-9	TRBJ2-2	few	TGTGCCAGCAGCTTTTCGCCGAACACCGGGGAGCTGTTTTTT	CASSFSPNTGELFF
TRBD2	TRBV20-1	TRBJ2-7	-	TGCAGTGCTCCTAGCGGGAGCTTATACTACGAGCAGTACTTC	CSAPSGSLYYEQYF
-	TRBV4-3	TRBJ2-1	few	TGCGCCAGCAGCCAAGATCCCGGGACTTTCATAGACAATGAGCAGTTCTTC	CASSQDPGTFIDNEQFF
-	TRBV4-2	TRBJ1-3	few	TGTGCCAGCAGCCAAGATGGAAAAAATAGAAACACCATATATTTT	CASSQDGKNRNTIYF
-	TRBV18	TRBJ1-5	many	TGTGCCAGCTCAGCATCCAATCAGCCCCAGCATTTT	CASSASNQPQHF
-	TRBV4-1	TRBJ1-1	-	TGCGCCAGCAGCCAAGTTATGAACACTGAAGCTTTCTTT	CASSQVMNTEAFF
-	TRBV12-3/TRBV12-4	TRBJ2-7	many	TGTGCCAGCAGTTTAGGGACGAGGGGTCCCCACTCCTACGAGCAGTACTTC	CASSLGTRGPHSYEQYF
-	TRBV6-2/TRBV6-3	TRBJ1-1	many	TGTGCCAGCACTCGACAGTTGCACACTGAAGCTTTCTTT	CASTRQLHTEAFF
-	TRBV12-3/TRBV12-4	TRBJ1-1	few	TGTGCCAGCAGTTTAACAGAGGCCGAAGCTTTCTTT	CASSLTEAEAFF
TRBD1	TRBV20-1	TRBJ1-5	few	TGCAGTGCTAGAAGGCGGGACAGGGGCGGCAATCAGCCCCAGCATTTT	CSARRRDRGGNQPQHF
-	TRBV7-2	TRBJ2-7	-	TGTGCCAGCAGCTTAGTTTTGGGCTACGAGCAGTACTTC	CASSLVLGYEQYF
-	TRBV10-3	TRBJ2-2	few	TGTGCCATCAGTGAGACGAACACCGGGGAGCTGTTTTTT	CAISETNTGELFF
-	TRBV2	TRBJ1-1	-	TGTGCCAGCAGGAGGGACGGCGCCCCTGAAGCTTTCTTT	CASRRDGAPEAFF
-	TRBV19	TRBJ1-4	many	TGTGCCAGTAGTATTGGCGTCAGCCCAGAAAAACTGTTTTTT	CASSIGVSPEKLFF
TRBD1	TRBV6-6	TRBJ1-2	few	TGTGCCAGCCGCCGGGACAGCTCCTATGGCTACACCTTC	CASRRDSSYGYTF
-	TRBV30	TRBJ1-6	few	TGTGCCTGGAGTCTGGGATCTCGTACTTCACCCCTCCACTTT	CAWSLGSRTSPLHF
TRBD2	TRBV7-9	TRBJ2-2	few	TGTGCCAGCAGCCCCCGGGGGGACACCGGGGAGCTGTTTTTT	CASSPRGDTGELFF
-	TRBV4-3	TRBJ2-2	few	TGCGCCAGCAGCCTCGGGACTGTTAACACCGGGGAGCTGTTTTTT	CASSLGTVNTGELFF
-	TRBV14	TRBJ1-6	many	TGTGCCAGCAGCCAAGAAAGGGATTCACCCCTCCACTTT	CASSQERDSPLHF
TRBD1	TRBV7-9	TRBJ2-7	few	TGTGCCAGCAGCACACGGACAGGCTACGAGCAGTACTTC	CASSTRTGYEQYF
TRBD2	TRBV5-4	TRBJ2-3	-	TGTGCCAGCAGCCACGGGACTAAAGTAGATACGCAGTATTTT	CASSHGTKVDTQYF